This TCR beta chain is drawn from a study of cytomegalovirus exposure and HLA in healthy donors. Participants comprised healthy donors of bone marrow. Remarks on this clone: Its specificity is not known.

CDR3 length: 15 amino acids. Deletions cut 1 base from V and 5 bases from J, with 11 bases between. CDR1 is MNHNY and CDR2 is SVGAGI in the germline V gene (reference sequence). PCR employed 60 Vbeta and 13 Jbeta primers. Libraries were prepared by immunoSEQ multiplex PCR; TCRdb keeps only in-frame clonotypes and omits some of them. Of 110,000 or so clones detected, under 90% appear once; the ten largest clones hold less than 2.5%. General study points: Accurate HLA-A and HLA-B prediction from TCR beta sequences was reported for most subjects. V segments that were indistinguishable, TRBV6-2 and TRBV6-3 among them, were omitted from analysis.

V and J are TRBV6-6 and TRBJ1-4, with D hard to call. Source material: PBMCs. The clonotype comes from a middle-aged woman in good health and CMV-seronegative. CDR3 nucleotide sequence: TGTGCCAGCAGTTACTTTGGCGGCCAGAATGAAAAACTGTTTTTT. Translated, it gives CASSYFGGQNEKLFF.